Sequencing of this TCR beta chain was carried out in a study of T cell responses to AZD1222 COVID-19 vaccine. General study results and limits: Donors were mostly white British, more females; clonal diversity possibly underestimated. No day 14 peak samples; only post-peak repertoires were characterized.

Using immunoSEQ multiplex PCR, the repertoire was profiled, and TCRdb retains in-frame clones only, with some absent. The sample carries roughly 100,000 clones, 80% to 85% recorded once. Concerning this clone itself: Its antigen is not identified.

V lost 5 bases and J 2 bases, leaving 14 bases between the germline ends. CDR3 size: 14 residues. Germline values: CDR1 SQVTM, CDR2 ANQGSEA. The rearrangement uses TRBV29-1 and TRBJ2-3, with a tentative D call TRBD1 (6 bases). This material consisted of peripheral blood, taken on day 0 of AZD1222 vaccination. The origin of this receptor is an adult in good health. The CDR3 DNA follows: TGCAGCGTTATACCGGGACACCTCACAGATACGCAGTATTTT. This gives the protein CSVIPGHLTDTQYF.